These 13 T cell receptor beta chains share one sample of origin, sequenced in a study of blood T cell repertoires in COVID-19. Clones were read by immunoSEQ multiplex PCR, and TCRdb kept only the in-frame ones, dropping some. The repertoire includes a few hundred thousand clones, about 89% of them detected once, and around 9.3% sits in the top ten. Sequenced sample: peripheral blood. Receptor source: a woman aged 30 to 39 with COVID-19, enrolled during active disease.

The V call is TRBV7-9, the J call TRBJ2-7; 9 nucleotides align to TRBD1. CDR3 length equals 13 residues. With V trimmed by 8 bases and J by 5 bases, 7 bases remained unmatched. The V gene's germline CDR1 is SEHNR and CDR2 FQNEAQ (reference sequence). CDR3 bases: TGTGCCAGCTCGTGGGACAGGGCTAACGAGCAGTACTTC. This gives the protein CASSWDRANEQYF.

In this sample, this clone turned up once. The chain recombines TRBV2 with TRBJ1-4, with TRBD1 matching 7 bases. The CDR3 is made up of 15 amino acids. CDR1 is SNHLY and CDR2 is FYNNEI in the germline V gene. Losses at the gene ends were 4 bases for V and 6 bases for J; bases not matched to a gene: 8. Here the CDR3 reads CASSAPTGRHEKLFF. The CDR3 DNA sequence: TGTGCCAGCAGTGCACCGACAGGGAGACATGAAAAACTGTTTTTT.

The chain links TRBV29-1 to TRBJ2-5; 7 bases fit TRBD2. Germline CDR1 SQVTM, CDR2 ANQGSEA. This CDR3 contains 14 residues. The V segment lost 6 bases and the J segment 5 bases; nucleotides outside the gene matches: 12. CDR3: CSVETVGGGETQYF. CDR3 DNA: TGCAGCGTCGAAACCGTGGGGGGAGGGGAGACCCAGTACTTC.

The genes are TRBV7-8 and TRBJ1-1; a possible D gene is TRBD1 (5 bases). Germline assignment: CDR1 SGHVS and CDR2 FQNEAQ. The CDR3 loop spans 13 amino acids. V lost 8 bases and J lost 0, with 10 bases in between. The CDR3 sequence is CASLRQMNTEAFF. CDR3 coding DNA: TGTGCCAGCCTTCGACAGATGAACACTGAAGCTTTCTTT.

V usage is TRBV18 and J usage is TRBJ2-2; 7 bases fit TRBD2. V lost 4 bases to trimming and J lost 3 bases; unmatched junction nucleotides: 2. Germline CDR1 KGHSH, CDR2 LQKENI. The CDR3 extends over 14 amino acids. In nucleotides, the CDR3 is TGTGCCAGCTCACAAGGGAGGGACACCGGGGAGCTGTTTTTT. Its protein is CASSQGRDTGELFF.

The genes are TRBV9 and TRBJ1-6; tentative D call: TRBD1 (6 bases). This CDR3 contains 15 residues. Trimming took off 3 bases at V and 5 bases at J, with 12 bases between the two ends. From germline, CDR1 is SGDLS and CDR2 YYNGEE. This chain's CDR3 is CASSAGTQDNSPLHF. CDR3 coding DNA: TGTGCCAGCAGCGCCGGGACACAGGATAATTCACCCCTCCACTTT.

CDR3 residues: CASSYLDRRYEKLFF. CDR3 DNA: TGTGCCAGCAGTTACTTGGACAGGCGCTATGAAAAACTGTTTTTT. This chain links TRBV6-5 with TRBJ1-4; TRBD1 agrees at 7 bases. Trimming took 1 base from V and 6 from J; bases not matched to a gene: 5. The length of the CDR3 is 15 residues. The germline V gene encodes CDR1 MNHEY and CDR2 SVGAGI.

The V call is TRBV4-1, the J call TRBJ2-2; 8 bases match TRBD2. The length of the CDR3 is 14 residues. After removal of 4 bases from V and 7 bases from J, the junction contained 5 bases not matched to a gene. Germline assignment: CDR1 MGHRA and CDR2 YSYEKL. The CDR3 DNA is TGCGCCAGCAGCCGACAACTAGCGGACGGGGAGCTGTTTTTT. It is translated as CASSRQLADGELFF.

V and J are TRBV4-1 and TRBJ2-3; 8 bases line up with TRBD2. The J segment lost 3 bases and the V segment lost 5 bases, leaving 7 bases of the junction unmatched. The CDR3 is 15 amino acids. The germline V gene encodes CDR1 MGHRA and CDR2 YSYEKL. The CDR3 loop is CASSKSGSSTDTQYF. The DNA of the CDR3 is TGCGCCAGCAGCAAAAGCGGGAGTAGTACAGATACGCAGTATTTT.

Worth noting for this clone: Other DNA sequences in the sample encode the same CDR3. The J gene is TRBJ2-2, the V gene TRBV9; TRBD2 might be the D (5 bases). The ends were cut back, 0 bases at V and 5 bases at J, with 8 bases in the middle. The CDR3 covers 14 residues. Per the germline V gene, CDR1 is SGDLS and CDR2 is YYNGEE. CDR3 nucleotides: TGTGCCAGCAGCGTAGTTTCGGGAACCGGGGAGCTGTTTTTT. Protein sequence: CASSVVSGTGELFF.

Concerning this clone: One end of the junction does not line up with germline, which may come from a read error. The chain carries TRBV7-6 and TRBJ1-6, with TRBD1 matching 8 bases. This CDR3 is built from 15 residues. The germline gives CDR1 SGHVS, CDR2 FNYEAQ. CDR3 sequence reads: CASTLDRGGNSPLHF. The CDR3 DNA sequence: TGTGCCAGCACCTTAGACAGGGGTGGTAATTCACCCCTCCACTTT.

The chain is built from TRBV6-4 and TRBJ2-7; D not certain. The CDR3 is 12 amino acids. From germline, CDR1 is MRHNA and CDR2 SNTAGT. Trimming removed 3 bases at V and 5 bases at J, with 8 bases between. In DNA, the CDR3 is TGTGCCAGCAGTGAAGAGTTTAACGAGCAGTACTTC. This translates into CASSEEFNEQYF.

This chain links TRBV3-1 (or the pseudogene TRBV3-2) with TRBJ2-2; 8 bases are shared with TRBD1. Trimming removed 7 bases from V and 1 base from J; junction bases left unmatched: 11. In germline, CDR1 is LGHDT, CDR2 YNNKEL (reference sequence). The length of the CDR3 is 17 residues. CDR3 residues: CASIPQGAEENTGELFF. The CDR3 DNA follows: TGTGCCAGCATCCCGCAGGGGGCAGAAGAGAACACCGGGGAGCTGTTTTTT.